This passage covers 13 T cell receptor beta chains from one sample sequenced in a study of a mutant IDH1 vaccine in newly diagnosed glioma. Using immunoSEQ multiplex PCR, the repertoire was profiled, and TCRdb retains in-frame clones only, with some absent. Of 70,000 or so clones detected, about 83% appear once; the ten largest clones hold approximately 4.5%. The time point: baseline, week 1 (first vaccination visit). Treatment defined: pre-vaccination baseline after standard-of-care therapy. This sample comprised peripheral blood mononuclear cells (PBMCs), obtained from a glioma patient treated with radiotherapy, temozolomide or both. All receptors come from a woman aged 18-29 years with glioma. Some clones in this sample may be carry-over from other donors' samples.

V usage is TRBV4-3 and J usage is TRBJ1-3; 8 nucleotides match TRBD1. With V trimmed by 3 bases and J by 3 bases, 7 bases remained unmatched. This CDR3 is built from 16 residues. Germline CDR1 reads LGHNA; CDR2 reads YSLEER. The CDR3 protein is CASSQVPGGVGNTIYF. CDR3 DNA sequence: TGCGCCAGCAGCCAGGTACCAGGGGGCGTTGGAAACACCATATATTTT.

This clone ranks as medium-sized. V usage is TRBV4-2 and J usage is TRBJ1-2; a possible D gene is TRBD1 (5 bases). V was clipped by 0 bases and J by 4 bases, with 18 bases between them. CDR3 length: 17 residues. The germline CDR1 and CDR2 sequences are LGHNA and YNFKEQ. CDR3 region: CASSQDSRVSGGYGYTF. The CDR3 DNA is TGTGCCAGCAGCCAAGATAGCAGGGTTTCCGGAGGCTATGGCTACACCTTC.

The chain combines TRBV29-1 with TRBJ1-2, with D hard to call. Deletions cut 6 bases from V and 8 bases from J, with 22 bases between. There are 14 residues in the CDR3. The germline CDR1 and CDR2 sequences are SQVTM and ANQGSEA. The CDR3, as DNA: TGCAGCGTGGGATTGGTAATAGAAATTGAAGGCTACACCTTC. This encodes CSVGLVIEIEGYTF.

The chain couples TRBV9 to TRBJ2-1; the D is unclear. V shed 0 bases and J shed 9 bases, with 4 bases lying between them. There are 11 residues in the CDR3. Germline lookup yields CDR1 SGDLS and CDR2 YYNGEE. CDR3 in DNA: TGTGCCAGCAGCGTAGGGGCTGAGCAGTTCTTC. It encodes CASSVGAEQFF.

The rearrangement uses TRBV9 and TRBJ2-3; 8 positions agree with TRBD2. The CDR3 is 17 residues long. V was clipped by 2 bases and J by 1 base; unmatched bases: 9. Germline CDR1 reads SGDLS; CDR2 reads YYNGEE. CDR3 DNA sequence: TGTGCCAGCAGCGTCGGGGGGGGCCGAAGTGGCACAGATACGCAGTATTTT. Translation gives CASSVGGGRSGTDTQYF. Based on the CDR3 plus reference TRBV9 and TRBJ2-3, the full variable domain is DSGVTQTPKHLITATGQRVTLRCSPRSGDLSVYWYQQSLDQGLQFLIQYYNGEERAKGNILERFSAQQFPDLHSELNLSSLELGDSALYFCASSVGGGRSGTDTQYFGPGTRLTVL.

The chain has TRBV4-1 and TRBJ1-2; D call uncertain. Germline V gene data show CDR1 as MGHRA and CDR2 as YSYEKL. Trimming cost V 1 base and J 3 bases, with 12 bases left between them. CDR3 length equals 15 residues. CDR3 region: CASSQAQQSDYGYTF. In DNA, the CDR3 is TGCGCCAGCAGCCAAGCCCAGCAGTCAGACTATGGCTACACCTTC.

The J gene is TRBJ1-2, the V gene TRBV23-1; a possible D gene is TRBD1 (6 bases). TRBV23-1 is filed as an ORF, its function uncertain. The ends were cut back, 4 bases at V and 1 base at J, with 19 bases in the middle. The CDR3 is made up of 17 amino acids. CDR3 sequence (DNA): TGCGCCAGCAGTCCAATACTACAGGGAGGAATTAACTATGGCTACACCTTC. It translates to CASSPILQGGINYGYTF.

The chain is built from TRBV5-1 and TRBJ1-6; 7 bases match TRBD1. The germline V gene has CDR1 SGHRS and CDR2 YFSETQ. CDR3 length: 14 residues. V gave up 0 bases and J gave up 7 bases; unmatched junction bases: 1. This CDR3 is CASSLETGNSPLHF. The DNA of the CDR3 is TGCGCCAGCAGCTTGGAGACAGGGAATTCACCCCTCCACTTT.

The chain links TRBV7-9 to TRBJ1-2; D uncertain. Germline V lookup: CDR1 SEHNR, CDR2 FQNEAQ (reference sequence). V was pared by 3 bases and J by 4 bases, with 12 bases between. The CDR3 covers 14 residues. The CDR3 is CASSFLEGGYGYTF. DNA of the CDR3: TGTGCCAGCAGCTTTCTTGAGGGTGGCTATGGCTACACCTTC.

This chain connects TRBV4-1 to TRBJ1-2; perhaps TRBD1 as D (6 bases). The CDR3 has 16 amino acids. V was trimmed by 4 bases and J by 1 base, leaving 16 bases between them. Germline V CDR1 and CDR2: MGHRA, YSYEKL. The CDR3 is CASSRPTGILNYGYTF. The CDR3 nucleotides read TGCGCCAGCAGCCGCCCAACAGGGATCCTTAACTATGGCTACACCTTC.

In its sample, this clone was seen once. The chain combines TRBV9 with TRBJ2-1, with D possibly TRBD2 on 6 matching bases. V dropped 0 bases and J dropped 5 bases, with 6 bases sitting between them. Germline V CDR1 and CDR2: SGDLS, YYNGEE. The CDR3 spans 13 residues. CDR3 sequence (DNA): TGTGCCAGCAGCGTAGCGGGGGACAATGAGCAGTTCTTC. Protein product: CASSVAGDNEQFF.

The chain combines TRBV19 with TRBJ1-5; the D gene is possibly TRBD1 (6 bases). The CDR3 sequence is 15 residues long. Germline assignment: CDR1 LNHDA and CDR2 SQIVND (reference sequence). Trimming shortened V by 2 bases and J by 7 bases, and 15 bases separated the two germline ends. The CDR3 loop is CASSIRGEHRQPQHF. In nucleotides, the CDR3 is TGTGCCAGTAGTATAAGGGGGGAGCACAGGCAGCCCCAGCATTTT.

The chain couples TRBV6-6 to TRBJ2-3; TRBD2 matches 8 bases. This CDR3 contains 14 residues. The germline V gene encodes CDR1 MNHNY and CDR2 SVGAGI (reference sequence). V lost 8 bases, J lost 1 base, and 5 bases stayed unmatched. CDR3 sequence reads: CASFSGVRTDTQYF. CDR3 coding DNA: TGTGCCAGCTTTAGCGGGGTGCGCACAGATACGCAGTATTTT.